The rows below give T cell receptor beta chains drawn from one sample of a study of Graves' ophthalmopathy and Graves' hyperthyroidism. MiXCR was run by TCRdb on the multiplex PCR reads, yielding one entry per CDR3 protein. There are a few hundred thousand distinct CDR3 sequences in the sample; approximately 15% occur only once, and approximately 7% lies in the top ten. Source material: peripheral blood. All receptors derive from a woman between 18 and 29 years old with stable Graves' hyperthyroidism. Both conserved end residues are part of each CDR3. The order of the fields is V gene, D gene, CDR3 protein. D genes are given only for firm matches.

V: TRBV10-2; D: -; CDR3: CASTRSRGSDEAFF
V: TRBV3-1; D: TRBD1; CDR3: CASSPYGTGAKGYTF
V: TRBV24-1; D: -; CDR3: CATSDFKLIEQYF
V: TRBV28; D: -; CDR3: CASKWAVNYGYTF
V: TRBV7-2; D: TRBD2; CDR3: CASSLSSGEETQYF
V: TRBV29-1; D: -; CDR3: CSVAGRHTDTQYF
V: TRBV6-1; D: -; CDR3: CASSRTGESNQPQHF
V: TRBV27; D: -; CDR3: CATRHGEGFF
V: TRBV28; D: -; CDR3: CASSWVNQPQHF
V: TRBV4-2; D: TRBD1; CDR3: CASSQDDREDYGYTF
V: TRBV27; D: TRBD1; CDR3: CASSFAGGAFVEQYF
V: TRBV18; D: -; CDR3: CASSPRSNNSPLHF
V: TRBV12-5; D: -; CDR3: CANAPPGRLGNTIYF
V: TRBV6-5; D: -; CDR3: CASTPGPGKETQYF
V: TRBV7-2; D: -; CDR3: CASRPDSSYEQYF
V: TRBV2; D: TRBD1; CDR3: CASRNRTGERTNIQYF
V: TRBV12-5; D: -; CDR3: CASGPQNTGELFF
V: TRBV12-3/TRBV12-4; D: TRBD1; CDR3: CASRGGQGALGTEAFF
V: TRBV6-2/TRBV6-3; D: TRBD1; CDR3: CASSRPSGTGEAFF
V: TRBV4-3; D: -; CDR3: CASSYLQRVRENTEAFF
V: TRBV6-1; D: TRBD1; CDR3: CASTNPRQGLNQPQHF
V: TRBV6-5; D: TRBD2; CDR3: CASSYSLAALEETQYF
V: TRBV28; D: -; CDR3: CASRWGSYEQYF
V: TRBV5-1; D: TRBD1; CDR3: CASAGTGNTEAFF
V: TRBV25-1; D: -; CDR3: CASRDGMNTEAFF
V: TRBV29-1; D: -; CDR3: CSVGGLTNTGELFF
V: TRBV5-1; D: -; CDR3: CASSFGRPQETQYF
V: TRBV9; D: -; CDR3: CASSPPGPEAFF
V: TRBV6-1; D: TRBD1; CDR3: CASSELGGVTEAFF
V: TRBV6-5; D: -; CDR3: CASSYQSPSVASGWAYEQYF
V: TRBV5-5; D: -; CDR3: CASSSPVGWDEQYF